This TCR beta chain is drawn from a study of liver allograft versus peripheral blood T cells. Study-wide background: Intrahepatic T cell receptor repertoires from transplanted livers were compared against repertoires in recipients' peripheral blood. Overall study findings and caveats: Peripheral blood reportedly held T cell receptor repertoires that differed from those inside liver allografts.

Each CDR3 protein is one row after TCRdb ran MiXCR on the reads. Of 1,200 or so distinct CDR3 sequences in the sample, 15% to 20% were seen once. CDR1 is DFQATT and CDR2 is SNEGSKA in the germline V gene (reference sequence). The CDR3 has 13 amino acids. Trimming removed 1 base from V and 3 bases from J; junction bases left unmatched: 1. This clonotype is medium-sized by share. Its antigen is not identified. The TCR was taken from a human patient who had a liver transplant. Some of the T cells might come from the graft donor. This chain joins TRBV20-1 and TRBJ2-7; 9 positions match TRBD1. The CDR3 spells CSARGDRDYEQYF. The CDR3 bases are TGCAGTGCTAGAGGGGACAGGGACTACGAGCAGTACTTC.